This T cell receptor (beta chain) came from a study of blood T cell repertoires in COVID-19. Study overall: The United States, Italy and Spain supplied acute and convalescent COVID-19 samples. Nucleic acid was either cDNA or gDNA, and it came from T cells, B-cell-depleted T cells, or PBMCs.

The V and J ends lost 0 bases and 4 bases respectively, with 15 bases between them. CDR1 and CDR2 (germline): SGHDN, FVKESK. CDR3 length: 16 residues. Authors' processing steps: The assay estimated nucleated cells by amplifying reference gene primers. Clones were sequenced by immunoSEQ multiplex PCR, and TCRdb holds only the in-frame ones, with some missing. The DNA was the basis for D and trimming; V, J and clone size are from that table. The sample has 250,000 to 300,000 clones, just under 90% seen once. This chain connects TRBV14 to TRBJ1-1; the D gene is possibly TRBD1 (6 bases). This sequence was found in a woman between 35 and 50 years old with acute or convalescent COVID-19. The material sequenced was peripheral blood. CDR3 nucleotide sequence: TGTGCCAGCAGCCAAGAGGGCAGGGGCGCGGTCACTGAAGCTTTCTTT. Encoded protein: CASSQEGRGAVTEAFF. Using reference TRBV14 and TRBJ1-1 for the parts outside the CDR3, the full variable domain is EAGVTQFPSHSVIEKGQTVTLRCDPISGHDNLYWYRRVMGKEIKFLLHFVKESKQDESGMPNNRFLAERTGGTYSTLKVQPAELEDSGVYFCASSQEGRGAVTEAFFGQGTRLTVV.